There are many counts of the clone carrying this T cell receptor beta chain. TCRdb re-called the RACE reads through MiXCR, storing one row per CDR3 protein. The table has tens of thousands of distinct CDR3 sequences, approximately 11% seen once. The time point here: patch test 1, 2 weeks after DPC sensitization. Treatment given: therapeutic diphenylcyclopropenone sensitization with weekly scalp DPC. The CDR3 loop spans 17 amino acids. Trimming removed 1 base from V and 2 bases from J; junction bases left unmatched: 7. Germline V gene lookup returns CDR1 GTSNPN and CDR2 SVGIG (reference sequence). The data were obtained in a study of human T cells and chemical hapten exposure.

The J gene is TRBJ2-7, the V gene TRBV30; 14 bases map to TRBD2. Here the sequenced sample was whole blood, taken in connection with sensitization to the hapten diphenylcyclopropenone (DPC). The receptor's source is a woman in her forties or fifties with alopecia areata. Some clones in this sample may be carry-over from other donors' samples. As DNA, the CDR3 is TGTGCCTGGAGTGGGGCCAGGACTAGCGGGAGGACCTACGAGCAGTACTTC. It specifies CAWSGARTSGRTYEQYF.